The 26 T cell receptor beta chains below were found in one sample sequenced in a study of T cell changes during pregnancy in multiple sclerosis. Using immunoSEQ multiplex PCR, the repertoire was profiled, and TCRdb retains in-frame clones only, with some absent. The sample shows about 66,000 clones, more than 85% of them seen only once. Material: CD8+ T cells from peripheral blood mononuclear cells, obtained before pregnancy. The receptors shown here come from a female donor with multiple sclerosis, enrolled in a pregnancy study.

This chain joins TRBV7-9 and TRBJ1-6; perhaps TRBD1 as D (6 bases). The CDR3 covers 15 residues. Germline V lookup: CDR1 SEHNR, CDR2 FQNEAQ (reference sequence). Trimming stripped 5 bases from V and 0 bases from J, with 8 bases between. CDR3 sequence reads: CASSGQSSYNSPLHF. In nucleotides, the CDR3 is TGTGCCAGCAGCGGACAGAGCTCCTATAATTCACCCCTCCACTTT. Full variable domain (rest looked up from reference TRBV7-9 and TRBJ1-6): DTGVSQNPRHKITKRGQNVTFRCDPISEHNRLYWYRQTLGQGPEFLTYFQNEAQLEKSRLLSDRFSAERPKGSFSTLEIQRTEQGDSAMYLCASSGQSSYNSPLHFGNGTRLTVT.

The CDR3 region is CAREGGETQYF. The CDR3 DNA reads as TGTGCCAGAGAGGGAGGAGAGACCCAGTACTTC. This sequence joins TRBV7-5 and TRBJ2-5; the table assigns TRBD2, which was not confirmed against the DNA. TRBV7-5 constitutes a pseudogene. This CDR3 contains 11 residues.

This clone was found once. In DNA, the CDR3 is TGTGCCAGCAGTCCACTAGCGGGGTACTACAATGAGCAGTTCTTC. Translation: CASSPLAGYYNEQFF. V gene TRBV6-5 combines with J gene TRBJ2-1; the match to TRBD2 covers 10 bases. The V gene's germline CDR1 is MNHEY and CDR2 SVGAGI. The CDR3 extends over 15 amino acids. Unmatched junction bases numbered 4, after V lost 5 bases and J lost 3 bases.

V usage is TRBV2 and J usage is TRBJ2-1, with TRBD1 matching over 7 bases. The CDR3 loop spans 13 amino acids. In germline, CDR1 is SNHLY, CDR2 FYNNEI. V trimming: 4 bases; J trimming: 10 bases; junction bases outside the gene matches: 7. This CDR3 is CASSARGGQEQFF. CDR3 DNA: TGTGCCAGCAGTGCCCGAGGGGGCCAGGAGCAGTTCTTC.

CDR3 protein: CATGTGLDGYTF. CDR3 DNA: TGTGCCACTGGGACAGGGTTAGATGGCTACACCTTC. This chain uses TRBV10-3 with TRBJ1-2; 9 bases map to TRBD1. V lost 10 bases, J lost 6 bases, and 6 bases stayed unmatched. Germline CDR1 ENHRY, CDR2 SYGVKD. The CDR3 extends over 12 amino acids.

The chain recombines TRBV27 with TRBJ2-1; D gene ambiguous. Trimming removed 2 bases at V and 11 bases at J, with 7 bases between. The CDR3 is 11 residues long. Germline CDR1 and CDR2: MNHEY and SMNVEV (reference sequence). The DNA of the CDR3 is TGTGCCAGCAGTTTAGGGCCCCAGCAGTTCTTC. Translation gives CASSLGPQQFF.

J is TRBJ2-7 and V is TRBV27, with 10 bases lining up with TRBD1. The germline V gene has CDR1 MNHEY and CDR2 SMNVEV (reference sequence). V lost 5 bases and J lost 2; bases outside the gene matches: 3. The CDR3 runs to 14 residues. CDR3: CASSAGTGAYEQYF. The CDR3 DNA sequence: TGTGCCAGCAGTGCCGGGACAGGGGCCTACGAGCAGTACTTC.

The V gene is TRBV6-9, the J gene TRBJ2-2, with TRBD1 matching over 8 bases. The length of the CDR3 is 14 residues. V was clipped by 6 bases and J by 8 bases; unmatched bases: 8. CDR1 MNHGY and CDR2 SVAAGI come from the germline V gene. In nucleotides, the CDR3 is TGTGCCAGCAGCCGGGACAGGAGGTTTGGGGAGCTGTTTTTT. Translated, it gives CASSRDRRFGELFF.

The V and J genes are TRBV6-1 and TRBJ1-1; tentative D call: TRBD1 (6 bases). V was pared by 6 bases and J by 5 bases, with 13 bases between. There are 13 residues in the CDR3. Germline loops: CDR1 MNHNS, CDR2 SASEGT. The CDR3 is CASRGAGSTEAFF. CDR3 DNA sequence: TGTGCCAGCAGGGGGGCGGGTTCGACTGAAGCTTTCTTT.

This clone was observed a handful of times. The chain couples TRBV4-1 to TRBJ1-5; D unclear. The V and J ends lost 1 base and 0 bases respectively, with 4 bases between them. The CDR3 contains 14 residues. Germline V gives CDR1 MGHRA, CDR2 YSYEKL. CDR3 bases: TGCGCCAGCAGCCAAGTTAATAGCAATCAGCCCCAGCATTTT. Protein sequence: CASSQVNSNQPQHF.

The chain is built from TRBV7-3 and TRBJ1-2; no firm D call. Germline V CDR1 and CDR2: SGHTA, FQGTGA. The CDR3 is made up of 15 amino acids. Trimming cost V 0 bases and J 0 bases, with 8 bases left between them. The CDR3 DNA sequence: TGTGCCAGCAGCTTAACCGGAGAAGCTAACTATGGCTACACCTTC. As protein: CASSLTGEANYGYTF.

Written as DNA, the CDR3 is TGTGCCAGTAGAATTGCAGGTTCTGAAGCTTTCTTT. Residues: CASRIAGSEAFF. This rearrangement joins TRBV19 to TRBJ1-1, with unresolved D. Trimming took off 6 bases at V and 6 bases at J, with 11 bases between the two ends. The CDR3 has 12 residues. The germline V gene encodes CDR1 LNHDA and CDR2 SQIVND (reference sequence).

This rearrangement joins TRBV7-9 to TRBJ2-7; D perhaps matches TRBD1 (6 bases). The V gene's germline CDR1 is SEHNR and CDR2 FQNEAQ (reference sequence). The length of the CDR3 is 13 residues. The V end lost 1 base, the J end lost 5 bases, and 9 bases lay between the germline ends. CDR3 sequence reads: CASSLGDINEQYF. CDR3 sequence (DNA): TGTGCCAGCAGCTTAGGGGACATAAACGAGCAGTACTTC.

The gene calls are TRBV19 and TRBJ2-5, with 8 bases aligning to TRBD1. Losses at the gene ends were 3 bases for V and 3 bases for J; bases not matched to a gene: 6. Germline V lookup: CDR1 LNHDA, CDR2 SQIVND (reference sequence). CDR3 length equals 15 residues. CDR3 protein: CASSIWTGQEETQYF. DNA of the CDR3: TGTGCCAGTAGTATTTGGACAGGGCAAGAAGAGACCCAGTACTTC.

The chain combines TRBV19 with TRBJ2-7, with 10 bases lining up with TRBD2. Germline lookup yields CDR1 LNHDA and CDR2 SQIVND (reference sequence). Unmatched junction bases numbered 4, after V lost 5 bases and J lost 6 bases. This CDR3 contains 13 residues. The CDR3 sequence: CASSSLAGAEQYF. The CDR3 coding sequence is TGTGCCAGTAGTTCGCTAGCGGGGGCCGAGCAGTACTTC.

J is TRBJ2-1 and V is TRBV7-8; no reliable D call. Trimming took off 8 bases at V and 10 bases at J, with 9 bases between the two ends. CDR3 size: 10 residues. Looked up from germline, CDR1 is SGHVS and CDR2 is FQNEAQ. The CDR3 loop reads CASAYEEQFF. The CDR3 DNA reads as TGTGCCAGCGCCTACGAGGAGCAGTTCTTC.

The chain is built from TRBV19 and TRBJ1-3, with unresolved D. This CDR3 region has 16 residues. Germline V lookup: CDR1 LNHDA, CDR2 SQIVND (reference sequence). Trimming shortened V by 3 bases and J by 8 bases, and 20 bases separated the two germline ends. CDR3 region: CASSMQWRELVDTIYF. The CDR3 nucleotides are TGTGCCAGTAGTATGCAGTGGCGGGAGCTCGTGGACACCATATATTTT.

The gene calls are TRBV19 and TRBJ2-1; D is ambiguous. The CDR3 length is 17 residues. Trimming shortened V by 0 bases and J by 4 bases, and 16 bases separated the two germline ends. The germline CDR1 and CDR2 sequences are LNHDA and SQIVND (reference sequence). The CDR3 DNA reads TGTGCCAGTAGTATAGATATTGAGGCCGTTGGTTACAATGAGCAGTTCTTC. This translates into CASSIDIEAVGYNEQFF.

The chain uses TRBV6-4 and TRBJ1-5, with 7 bases fitting TRBD1. Unmatched junction bases numbered 14, after V lost 3 bases and J lost 0 bases. The CDR3 runs to 19 residues. CDR1 and CDR2 (germline): MRHNA, SNTAGT. CDR3 sequence: CASSETVQGVGDSNQPQHF. Written as DNA, the CDR3 is TGTGCCAGCAGTGAGACGGTCCAGGGGGTGGGGGATAGCAATCAGCCCCAGCATTTT.

This chain uses TRBV5-1 with TRBJ1-5; 8 bases agree with TRBD1. V dropped 2 bases and J dropped 2; count of bases not matched to a gene: 12. Germline V gives CDR1 SGHRS, CDR2 YFSETQ. The CDR3 runs to 18 residues. CDR3 protein: CASSFRAGGAVRNQPQHF. In DNA form, the CDR3 reads TGCGCCAGCAGCTTTCGTGCAGGGGGCGCGGTTCGCAATCAGCCCCAGCATTTT. Full variable domain (missing parts from reference TRBV5-1 and TRBJ1-5): KAGVTQTPRYLIKTRGQQVTLSCSPISGHRSVSWYQQTPGQGLQFLFEYFSETQRNKGNFPGRFSGRQFSNSRSEMNVSTLELGDSALYLCASSFRAGGAVRNQPQHFGDGTRLSIL.

V gene TRBV27 combines with J gene TRBJ2-2; D gene ambiguous. CDR1 is MNHEY and CDR2 is SMNVEV in the germline V gene (reference sequence). The ends were cut back, 5 bases at V and 2 bases at J, with 6 bases in the middle. This CDR3 region has 13 residues. CDR3 protein: CASSLVNTGELFF. In DNA, the CDR3 is TGTGCCAGCAGTCTTGTCAACACCGGGGAGCTGTTTTTT.

The chain couples TRBV6-4 to TRBJ2-1; the match to TRBD2 covers 7 bases. The length of the CDR3 is 18 residues. The ends lost 0 bases at V and 6 bases at J; junction bases unmatched: 14. Germline CDR1 is MRHNA and CDR2 is SNTAGT. The CDR3 nucleotides are TGTGCCAGCAGTGACTCCTCCGAGTCGGGGGGTGGTGGCAATGAGCAGTTCTTC. Translation: CASSDSSESGGGGNEQFF.

This clone was seen once. The V call is TRBV7-9, the J call TRBJ1-6, with D uncertain. Deletions cut 2 bases from V and 0 bases from J, with 8 bases between. The CDR3 is 16 residues long. Germline CDR1 and CDR2: SEHNR and FQNEAQ (reference sequence). As DNA, the CDR3 is TGTGCCAGCAGCTTAAACCGGGGCTCCTATAATTCACCCCTCCACTTT. It translates to CASSLNRGSYNSPLHF.

The rearrangement joins TRBV6-5 to TRBJ1-1; D not certain. The CDR3 consists of 15 residues. The germline V gene encodes CDR1 MNHEY and CDR2 SVGAGI. The V gene lost 0 bases and the J gene lost 10 bases, with 18 bases spanning the gap. For the CDR3, the DNA is TGTGCCAGCAGTTACTCAGAGACTTTAACCGCTGGAGCTTTCTTT. It translates to CASSYSETLTAGAFF.

This chain connects TRBV5-1 to TRBJ1-1; TRBD1 matches 12 bases. The trim removed 7 bases at V and 5 bases at J, leaving 9 bases unmatched. There are 15 residues in the CDR3. Germline CDR1 SGHRS, CDR2 YFSETQ. CDR3 in DNA: TGCGCCAGCGGTTGGGGGGACAGGGGGCTAACTGAAGCTTTCTTT. Encoded protein: CASGWGDRGLTEAFF.

The chain couples TRBV7-8 to TRBJ2-5; 14 positions agree with TRBD2. The V and J ends lost 5 bases and 2 bases, in that order; junction bases with no gene match: 7. Germline CDR1 is SGHVS and CDR2 is FQNEAQ. The CDR3 totals 17 residues. CDR3 sequence reads: CASSPGTSGGRQETQYF. In DNA form, the CDR3 reads TGTGCCAGCAGCCCTGGGACTAGCGGGGGACGGCAAGAGACCCAGTACTTC.